These 19 T cell receptor beta chains share one sample of origin, sequenced in a study of beta chain features in type 1 diabetes. The authors reverse transcribed all of the isolated RNA, so sequencing captured expressed TCRB transcripts. Repertoires were generated with immunoSEQ multiplex PCR, while TCRdb's copy carries only in-frame clones and drops some. Of more than 300,000 clones listed, around an eighth were seen once; the top ten hold about 0.017%. Sequencing input: naive CD4+ T cells from blood. The receptors derive from a man between 18 and 35 years old in good health.

This rearrangement joins TRBV30 to TRBJ2-5, with D possibly being TRBD1 (5 bases). The end of the DNA aligns better with TRBJ2-7, so the J call may be wrong. This CDR3 has 13 residues. Germline-derived CDR1 and CDR2 are GTSNPN and SVGIG (reference sequence). The CDR3 DNA sequence: TGTGCCTGGAGTGTACAGGACAACTACGAGCAGTACTTC. Translating gives CAWSVQDNYEQYF.

This clone has only a few counts. J is TRBJ2-2 and V is TRBV2; TRBD2 matches 7 bases. With 2 bases clipped from V and 2 bases from J, the junction kept 5 bases outside the gene matches. The CDR3 is 16 residues long. The germline V gene encodes CDR1 SNHLY and CDR2 FYNNEI. CDR3 protein: CASSESLADNTGELFF. CDR3 DNA sequence: TGTGCCAGCAGTGAAAGCCTAGCGGATAACACCGGGGAGCTGTTTTTT.

Only a few counts were recorded for this clone. The rearrangement links TRBV28 to TRBJ1-1; D ambiguous. The CDR3 contains 11 residues. With 3 bases removed from V and 6 bases from J, the gap between germline ends came to 5 bases. Germline-derived CDR1 and CDR2 are MDHEN and SYDVKM. The CDR3 reads CASSFFAEAFF. CDR3 nucleotide sequence: TGTGCCAGCAGTTTCTTCGCTGAAGCTTTCTTT. The variable domain in full, completed from reference TRBV28 and TRBJ1-1, reads DVKVTQSSRYLVKRTGEKVFLECVQDMDHENMFWYRQDPGLGLRLIYFSYDVKMKEKGDIPEGYSVSREKKERFSLILESASTNQTSMYLCASSFFAEAFFGQGTRLTVV.

This chain connects TRBV5-6 to TRBJ2-7, with TRBD1 matching 9 bases. Germline CDR1 reads SGHDT; CDR2 reads YYEEEE. The CDR3 runs to 14 residues. The junction had 6 bases not matched to a gene; V was cut back by 2 bases and J by 6 bases. In DNA form, the CDR3 reads TGTGCCAGCAGCTTAACAGGGGGCCGGAGCGAGCAGTACTTC. Its translation is CASSLTGGRSEQYF.

This clone has more than one count but fewer than ten. The rearrangement uses TRBV18 and TRBJ2-4; D might be TRBD1 (6 bases). The CDR3 loop spans 15 amino acids. Deletions cut 6 bases from V and 3 bases from J, with 15 bases between. Germline V gene lookup returns CDR1 KGHSH and CDR2 LQKENI. CDR3 amino acids: CASSPAGAIKNIQYF. Written as DNA, the CDR3 is TGTGCCAGCTCCCCCGCAGGGGCGATCAAAAACATTCAGTACTTC.

The V gene is TRBV4-3, the J gene TRBJ2-2, with 8 bases aligning to TRBD1. V shed 0 bases and J 5 bases; nucleotides not matched to a gene: 5. CDR3 length equals 16 residues. Germline loops: CDR1 LGHNA, CDR2 YSLEER. In DNA, the CDR3 is TGCGCCAGCAGCCAAGATGCGGACAGGGCGACCGGGGAGCTGTTTTTT. Translated, it gives CASSQDADRATGELFF.

This sequence joins TRBV21-1 and TRBJ1-5; the D segment call TRBD1 is taken from the table without a DNA check. TRBV21-1 is classified as a pseudogene. The CDR3 contains 15 residues. The CDR3, as DNA: TGTGCCAGCAGCGGTGCGGACAGGGATAATCAGCCCCAGCATTTT. Its protein is CASSGADRDNQPQHF.

The chain joins TRBV29-1 to TRBJ1-1; TRBD1 aligns across 11 bases. This CDR3 comprises 11 residues. Unmatched junction bases numbered 5, after V lost 6 bases and J lost 11 bases. Germline V gene data show CDR1 as SQVTM and CDR2 as ANQGSEA. The CDR3 is CSVGTGGEAFF. The CDR3, as DNA: TGCAGCGTCGGGACAGGGGGGGAGGCTTTCTTT.

The chain has TRBV15 and TRBJ1-1; unclear D gene. V was pared by 1 base and J by 2 bases, with 11 bases between. The CDR3 has 15 amino acids. The germline V gene has CDR1 LNHNV and CDR2 YYDKDF (reference sequence). CDR3 sequence (DNA): TGTGCCACCAGCAGAGGGGGAGTAGGTAACACTGAAGCTTTCTTT. This gives the protein CATSRGGVGNTEAFF.

In its sample, this clone was seen a few times. The chain joins TRBV30 to TRBJ2-3; TRBD2 agrees at 10 bases. The CDR3 consists of 15 residues. In germline, CDR1 is GTSNPN, CDR2 SVGIG (reference sequence). V gave up 1 base and J gave up 2 bases; unmatched junction bases: 3. CDR3 amino acids: CAWSELAGVTDTQYF. In DNA form, the CDR3 reads TGTGCCTGGAGTGAGCTAGCGGGAGTCACAGATACGCAGTATTTT. The full variable domain, rest sourced from reference TRBV30 and TRBJ2-3, is SQTIHQWPATLVQPVGSPLSLECTVEGTSNPNLYWYRQAAGRGLQLLFYSVGIGQISSEVPQNLSASRPQDRQFILSSKKLLLSDSGFYLCAWSELAGVTDTQYFGPGTRLTVL.

The rearrangement links TRBV27 to TRBJ1-2, with TRBD1 matching 10 bases. V trimming: 5 bases; J trimming: 3 bases; junction bases outside the gene matches: 6. CDR3 length equals 15 residues. Germline V gene lookup returns CDR1 MNHEY and CDR2 SMNVEV (reference sequence). The CDR3 reads CASSTRTGGDYGYTF. In DNA, the CDR3 is TGTGCCAGCAGTACACGGACAGGGGGGGACTATGGCTACACCTTC.

This clone was seen a few times. CDR3 nucleotides: TGTGCCCTCAGCGGAGCGGGCAACAATGAGCAGTTCTTC. Its translation is CALSGAGNNEQFF. J is TRBJ2-1 and V is TRBV7-9; possibly TRBD2 for D (6 bases). Trimming pared 11 bases from V and 5 bases from J, leaving 16 bases between. This CDR3 contains 13 residues. Germline assignment: CDR1 SEHNR and CDR2 FQNEAQ (reference sequence).

The chain links TRBV7-2 to TRBJ2-5; D possibly corresponds to TRBD2 (6 bases). The germline V and J ends were trimmed by 2 bases and 5 bases, with 12 bases remaining between them. The CDR3 loop spans 14 amino acids. CDR1 is SGHTA and CDR2 is FQGNSA in the germline V gene. In DNA form, the CDR3 reads TGTGCCAGCAGCTTACACGGGACTGATGAGACCCAGTACTTC. This encodes CASSLHGTDETQYF.

In its sample, this clone was seen a few times. This chain joins TRBV20-1 and TRBJ2-7, with D maybe TRBD1 (5 bases). V was trimmed by 4 bases and J by 8 bases, leaving 9 bases between them. The CDR3 is 10 residues long. Germline V CDR1 and CDR2: DFQATT, SNEGSKA (reference sequence). The CDR3 sequence is CSAMGPKQYF. The CDR3 DNA reads as TGCAGTGCTATGGGGCCTAAGCAGTACTTC.

Only a few counts were recorded for this clone. This chain uses TRBV18 with TRBJ1-5; D uncertain. This CDR3 is built from 14 residues. V was cut by 3 bases and J by 3 bases, with 9 bases left in between. Germline V lookup: CDR1 KGHSH, CDR2 LQKENI. The CDR3 nucleotides are TGTGCCAGCTCACCGGCTACAGTCAATCAGCCCCAGCATTTT. Translated: CASSPATVNQPQHF. The full variable domain, completed using reference TRBV18 and TRBJ1-5, is NAGVMQNPRHLVRRRGQEARLRCSPMKGHSHVYWYRQLPEEGLKFMVYLQKENIIDESGMPKERFSAEFPKEGPSILRIQQVVRGDSAAYFCASSPATVNQPQHFGDGTRLSIL.

The chain combines TRBV6-1 with TRBJ2-7; D unclear. CDR3 length: 15 residues. Trimming pared 6 bases from V and 0 bases from J, leaving 15 bases between. CDR1 and CDR2 from the germline V gene are MNHNS and SASEGT. CDR3 sequence (DNA): TGTGCCAGCAGCGAGGCGGTGGTGCCCTCCTACGAGCAGTACTTC. Protein: CASSEAVVPSYEQYF.

J is TRBJ1-1 and V is TRBV5-4; no definite D call. Germline V gene lookup returns CDR1 SGHNT and CDR2 YYREEE (reference sequence). Trimming stripped 4 bases from V and 1 base from J, with 8 bases between. This CDR3 contains 13 residues. CDR3 nucleotide sequence: TGTGCCAGCAGCGAGGGCAGGAACACTGAAGCTTTCTTT. It specifies CASSEGRNTEAFF.

This chain links TRBV28 with TRBJ2-6, with D maybe TRBD1 (5 bases). Germline V CDR1 and CDR2: MDHEN, SYDVKM. The CDR3 is 16 amino acids. V lost 5 bases, J lost 2 bases, and 13 bases lay in between. CDR3 DNA: TGTGCCAGCAGTCTTTCGACAGCTCCTGGGGCCAACGTCCTGACTTTC. Translated: CASSLSTAPGANVLTF.

This clone was seen a handful of times. V is TRBV5-1 and J is TRBJ1-1; D possibly corresponds to TRBD1 (6 bases). The CDR3 length is 15 residues. Trimming cost V 4 bases and J 1 base, with 14 bases left between them. CDR1 SGHRS and CDR2 YFSETQ come from the germline V gene. The CDR3 DNA sequence: TGCGCCAGCAGCCTCACGGGACACACGAACACTGAAGCTTTCTTT. Translation gives CASSLTGHTNTEAFF.